This is a list of T cell receptor beta chains from one sample in a study of cytomegalovirus exposure and HLA in healthy donors. Measured with immunoSEQ multiplex PCR; TCRdb has only the in-frame clones, and not every one. The table records around 150,000 clones, 84% of them present only once. Sequencing was done on a sample of PBMCs. The receptor source for this set is a man aged 18 to 30 in good health and CMV-seronegative. CDR3s include the opening cysteine and the closing phenylalanine or tryptophan. The D gene is left open where the match is weak. Clone size is stated in some rows and not others, as once, few, many or a class when expanded.

d_gene: TRBD1
j_gene: TRBJ2-1
abundance: NA
v_gene: TRBV2
CDR3aa: CASRPDRASYNEQFF
CDR3nt: TGTGCCAGCAGACCCGACAGGGCCTCCTACAATGAGCAGTTCTTC

d_gene: TRBD1
j_gene: TRBJ2-2
abundance: NA
v_gene: TRBV7-2
CDR3aa: CASSLGDRVAGELFF
CDR3nt: TGTGCCAGCAGCTTAGGGGACAGGGTTGCCGGGGAGCTGTTTTTT

d_gene: TRBD2
j_gene: TRBJ2-2
abundance: NA
v_gene: TRBV28
CDR3aa: CASSPSLAGDGELFF
CDR3nt: TGTGCCAGCAGTCCCAGCCTAGCGGGAGACGGGGAGCTGTTTTTT

d_gene: NA
j_gene: TRBJ1-5
abundance: once
v_gene: TRBV19
CDR3aa: CASSIRGRQNQPQHF
CDR3nt: TGTGCCAGTAGTATAAGGGGTCGGCAGAATCAGCCCCAGCATTTT

d_gene: TRBD1
j_gene: TRBJ1-5
abundance: NA
v_gene: TRBV7-9
CDR3aa: CSSSRGTGVNQPQHF
CDR3nt: TGTTCCAGCAGCCGAGGGACAGGCGTAAATCAGCCCCAGCATTTT

d_gene: NA
j_gene: TRBJ2-7
abundance: NA
v_gene: TRBV9
CDR3aa: CASSVGYSLAYEQYF
CDR3nt: TGTGCCAGCAGCGTAGGATATAGCCTTGCCTACGAGCAGTACTTC

d_gene: TRBD2
j_gene: TRBJ2-7
abundance: NA
v_gene: TRBV4-1
CDR3aa: CASSQDFSGRIYEQYF
CDR3nt: TGCGCCAGCAGCCAAGATTTTAGCGGGAGAATCTACGAGCAGTACTTC

d_gene: TRBD1
j_gene: TRBJ2-1
abundance: NA
v_gene: TRBV6-5
CDR3aa: CASRLLDRASGEQFF
CDR3nt: TGTGCCAGCAGACTACTGGACAGGGCTTCGGGTGAGCAGTTCTTC

d_gene: NA
j_gene: TRBJ1-3
abundance: NA
v_gene: TRBV2
CDR3aa: CASSQEGGAGNTIYF
CDR3nt: TGTGCCAGCAGCCAAGAGGGGGGGGCTGGAAACACCATATATTTT

d_gene: TRBD2
j_gene: TRBJ2-3
abundance: once
v_gene: TRBV5-4
CDR3aa: CASSWISGGSLSTDTQYF
CDR3nt: TGTGCCAGCAGCTGGATTTCGGGAGGGTCATTGAGTACAGATACGCAGTATTTT

d_gene: NA
j_gene: TRBJ1-1
abundance: NA
v_gene: TRBV27
CDR3aa: CASSLTGIETEAFF
CDR3nt: TGTGCCAGCAGTTTAACGGGAATTGAGACTGAAGCTTTCTTT

d_gene: TRBD2
j_gene: TRBJ2-3
abundance: NA
v_gene: TRBV7-9
CDR3aa: CASSDSSGAYTDTQYF
CDR3nt: TGTGCCAGCAGCGATAGTAGCGGGGCTTACACAGATACGCAGTATTTT

d_gene: TRBD1
j_gene: TRBJ2-7
abundance: NA
v_gene: TRBV5-1
CDR3aa: CASSLVGTDEQYF
CDR3nt: TGCGCCAGCAGCTTGGTCGGGACAGACGAGCAGTACTTC

d_gene: NA
j_gene: TRBJ1-1
abundance: NA
v_gene: TRBV6-6
CDR3aa: CASSYSRLNTEAFF
CDR3nt: TGTGCCAGCAGTTACTCACGGTTGAACACTGAAGCTTTCTTT

d_gene: TRBD2
j_gene: TRBJ2-5
abundance: once
v_gene: TRBV9
CDR3aa: CASSGTGLAGLQETQYF
CDR3nt: TGTGCCAGCAGCGGGACAGGACTAGCGGGGCTTCAAGAGACCCAGTACTTC

d_gene: NA
j_gene: TRBJ2-5
abundance: NA
v_gene: TRBV30
CDR3aa: CAWSQPRENQETQYF
CDR3nt: TGTGCCTGGAGTCAGCCCCGGGAAAACCAAGAGACCCAGTACTTC